Each of the 12 T cell receptor beta chains below was sequenced from the same sample in a study of OX40 agonist ivuxolimab in advanced cancers. The protocol was immunoSEQ multiplex PCR, while the TCRdb copy is restricted to in-frame clones and leaves out a portion. In the table there are some 77,000 clones, roughly 86% of which are singletons. This sample comprised CD4+ or CD8+ T cells sorted from blood, obtained in a trial of the OX40 agonist ivuxolimab. The receptors derive from an adult with an advanced solid tumor such as melanoma, head and neck, liver or kidney cancer.

The chain employs TRBV2 and TRBJ2-1; no clear D gene. CDR1 is SNHLY, CDR2 FYNNEI, per germline. V gave up 8 bases and J gave up 6 bases, with 17 bases separating them. The CDR3 loop spans 14 amino acids. CDR3 residues: CASRDGRSLNEQFF. The CDR3 DNA is TGTGCCAGCCGCGATGGCAGATCCCTCAATGAGCAGTTCTTC. The full variable domain, its missing parts supplied by reference TRBV2 and TRBJ2-1, is EPEVTQTPSHQVTQMGQEVILRCVPISNHLYFYWYRQILGQKVEFLVSFYNNEISEKSEIFDDQFSVERPDGSNFTLKIRSTKLEDSAMYFCASRDGRSLNEQFFGPGTRLTVL.

The chain recombines TRBV28 with TRBJ1-1; no definite D call. CDR1 and CDR2 (germline): MDHEN, SYDVKM. The CDR3 contains 14 residues. The V end was cut by 2 bases, the J end by 6 bases, with 13 bases between. The DNA of the CDR3 is TGTGCCAGCAGTTTAGGTCAGCCAGGCGCTGAAGCTTTCTTT. Translating gives CASSLGQPGAEAFF.

The rearrangement joins TRBV18 to TRBJ1-4; D possibly corresponds to TRBD1 (6 bases). Germline V gene lookup returns CDR1 KGHSH and CDR2 LQKENI. V was cut by 3 bases and J by 4 bases, with 18 bases left in between. CDR3 length equals 17 residues. CDR3: CASSPGPRGGGNEKLFF. DNA of the CDR3: TGTGCCAGCTCACCCGGACCGAGGGGAGGGGGTAATGAAAAACTGTTTTTT.

This clone is a singleton in its sample. The chain recombines TRBV11-2 with TRBJ2-1; 8 bases match TRBD2. Germline V gives CDR1 SGHAT, CDR2 FQNNGV. CDR3 length: 17 amino acids. The V and J ends lost 1 base and 5 bases, in that order; junction bases with no gene match: 10. As DNA, the CDR3 is TGTGCCAGCAGCTTAGTAGGGTCGACTAGCGTGGACAATGAGCAGTTCTTC. The encoded protein is CASSLVGSTSVDNEQFF.

This chain joins TRBV28 and TRBJ2-7, with TRBD1 matching over 8 bases. Germline assignment: CDR1 MDHEN and CDR2 SYDVKM. This CDR3 comprises 13 residues. The V gene end was trimmed by 5 bases and the J gene end by 3 bases; junction bases not matched to a gene: 3. The CDR3 coding sequence is TGTGCCAGCAGTCTGGGACAGGACTACGAGCAGTACTTC. This gives the protein CASSLGQDYEQYF.

This clone was detected a few times. The V and J genes are TRBV7-2 and TRBJ1-1; possibly TRBD1 for D (5 bases). The CDR3 runs to 13 residues. V shed 4 bases and J shed 1 base, with 7 bases lying between them. Germline CDR1 and CDR2: SGHTA and FQGNSA. In DNA form, the CDR3 reads TGTGCCAGCAGCTCGGACAAGAACACTGAAGCTTTCTTT. Its translation is CASSSDKNTEAFF.

The gene calls are TRBV18 and TRBJ2-2, with TRBD2 matching 8 bases. V shed 2 bases, J shed 0 bases, and the junction held 11 bases outside the gene matches. Germline-derived CDR1 and CDR2 are KGHSH and LQKENI. This CDR3 region has 19 residues. The CDR3 loop reads CASSPTMLAGTSNTGELFF. As DNA, the CDR3 is TGTGCCAGCTCACCAACGATGCTAGCGGGTACTTCGAACACCGGGGAGCTGTTTTTT. Full variable domain (remainder filled in from reference TRBV18 and TRBJ2-2): NAGVMQNPRHLVRRRGQEARLRCSPMKGHSHVYWYRQLPEEGLKFMVYLQKENIIDESGMPKERFSAEFPKEGPSILRIQQVVRGDSAAYFCASSPTMLAGTSNTGELFFGEGSRLTVL.

The chain recombines TRBV19 with TRBJ1-5; D is unresolved. Germline CDR1 and CDR2: LNHDA and SQIVND (reference sequence). V was trimmed by 6 bases and J by 5 bases, leaving 11 bases between them. The CDR3 spans 13 residues. The CDR3 nucleotides are TGTGCCAGTAGCTATGGGAGGGATCAGCCCCAGCATTTT. As protein: CASSYGRDQPQHF.

This clone was seen a few times. The rearrangement uses TRBV10-3 and TRBJ2-1; 12 nucleotides line up with TRBD2. The germline gives CDR1 ENHRY, CDR2 SYGVKD. Losses at the gene ends were 11 bases for V and 5 bases for J; bases not matched to a gene: 4. This CDR3 comprises 13 residues. The CDR3 bases are TGTGCCGCGACTAGCGGGAGAGACAATGAGCAGTTCTTC. It codes for CAATSGRDNEQFF.

This clone was seen only a few times. This chain connects TRBV29-1 to TRBJ2-1; TRBD1 is a possible D gene (5 bases). The CDR3 spans 13 residues. V lost 0 bases to trimming and J lost 5 bases, with 8 bases between them. The germline gives CDR1 SQVTM, CDR2 ANQGSEA. The CDR3 here is CSVEEWTNNEQFF. In DNA form, the CDR3 reads TGCAGCGTTGAAGAGTGGACAAACAATGAGCAGTTCTTC.

This rearrangement joins TRBV6-5 to TRBJ2-1; the match to TRBD2 covers 9 bases. The V gene end was trimmed by 6 bases and the J gene end by 2 bases; junction bases not matched to a gene: 2. This CDR3 region has 14 residues. Germline V gene data show CDR1 as MNHEY and CDR2 as SVGAGI. CDR3 sequence reads: CASRAGGPYNEQFF. CDR3 coding DNA: TGTGCCAGCAGGGCGGGAGGGCCCTACAATGAGCAGTTCTTC.

This clone was seen only once. This chain connects TRBV6-1 to TRBJ2-7, with D possibly matching TRBD2 (6 bases). The CDR3 runs 12 residues. V was clipped by 9 bases and J by 8 bases, with 17 bases between them. CDR1 is MNHNS, CDR2 SASEGT, per germline. CDR3 nucleotides: TGTGCCAGTAAAACCGGGACTCAAAAGCAGTACTTC. Amino acids: CASKTGTQKQYF.